The 21 T cell receptor beta chains listed next were all sequenced from one sample in a study of T cell responses to AZD1222 COVID-19 vaccine. Produced via immunoSEQ multiplex PCR; TCRdb's table is partial and in-frame only. Of 120,000 to 150,000 clones in the sample, around 90% are singletons; the top ten hold 5% to 5.5%. Sequenced here: peripheral blood, sampled 28 days after the second dose of the MenACWY control vaccine. These receptors all come from an adult who received the MenACWY meningococcal vaccine as a control.

The CDR3 spells CSVESSAGVDTQYF. CDR3 in DNA: TGCAGCGTTGAGTCATCAGCCGGCGTGGATACGCAGTATTTT. The V gene is TRBV29-1, the J gene TRBJ2-3; no clear D. The CDR3 spans 14 residues. In germline, CDR1 is SQVTM, CDR2 ANQGSEA. Trimming cost V 3 bases and J 6 bases, with 16 bases left between them.

This clone was detected only a few times. The chain uses TRBV6-5 and TRBJ2-2; D possibly corresponds to TRBD1 (5 bases). The ends were cut back, 8 bases at V and 6 bases at J, with 10 bases in the middle. The CDR3 runs 12 residues. Germline V gene data show CDR1 as MNHEY and CDR2 as SVGAGI. The CDR3 sequence is CASAGSPGELFF. CDR3 DNA: TGTGCCAGCGCAGGGTCTCCCGGGGAGCTGTTTTTT.

This sequence joins TRBV6-2 or TRBV6-3 and TRBJ2-1; 11 bases are shared with TRBD2. The CDR3 runs 19 residues. V gave up 2 bases and J gave up 0 bases; unmatched junction bases: 9. Germline V CDR1 and CDR2: MNHEY, SVGEGT. The CDR3 sequence is CASSYRSGRVPSSYNEQFF. The CDR3 nucleotides are TGTGCCAGCAGTTACCGTAGCGGGAGGGTACCGAGCTCCTACAATGAGCAGTTCTTC.

In regard to this clone: The same CDR3 also results from other DNA sequences found in this sample. The genes are TRBV7-2 and TRBJ1-1; D is perhaps TRBD1 (6 bases). Germline CDR1 and CDR2: SGHTA and FQGNSA. This CDR3 has 15 residues. Trimming left V 4 bases short and J 1 base short, with 13 bases between. CDR3 coding DNA: TGTGCCAGCAGCTCATCCGGGACATCGAACACTGAAGCTTTCTTT. This encodes CASSSSGTSNTEAFF.

This clone was recorded a few times. The V call is TRBV25-1, the J call TRBJ2-7, with TRBD1 identical over 8 bases. This CDR3 has 15 amino acids. Germline assignment: CDR1 MGHDK and CDR2 SYGVNS. J gave up 1 base and V 2 bases, and 4 bases lay outside the gene matches. The CDR3 region has the DNA TGTGCCAGCAGTGAAGCACAGGGGGGATCCTACGAGCAGTACTTC. Amino acid sequence: CASSEAQGGSYEQYF.

This chain connects TRBV5-1 to TRBJ2-7; the match to TRBD1 covers 9 bases. The CDR3 length is 15 residues. The ends lost 2 bases at V and 5 bases at J; junction bases unmatched: 8. The germline CDR1 and CDR2 sequences are SGHRS and YFSETQ. CDR3 coding DNA: TGCGCCAGCAGCTTTGGCCGACAGGGGGGTGACGAGCAGTACTTC. Encoded protein: CASSFGRQGGDEQYF. Full variable domain (missing parts from reference TRBV5-1 and TRBJ2-7): KAGVTQTPRYLIKTRGQQVTLSCSPISGHRSVSWYQQTPGQGLQFLFEYFSETQRNKGNFPGRFSGRQFSNSRSEMNVSTLELGDSALYLCASSFGRQGGDEQYFGPGTRLTVT.

This chain links TRBV6-1 with TRBJ2-1; 7 positions agree with TRBD1. The germline gives CDR1 MNHNS, CDR2 SASEGT. The CDR3 is made up of 16 amino acids. V trimming: 3 bases; J trimming: 5 bases; junction bases outside the gene matches: 10. The CDR3 sequence: CASSDLLGTENNEQFF. As DNA, the CDR3 is TGTGCCAGCAGTGACCTGTTGGGGACAGAAAACAATGAGCAGTTCTTC.

The count of this clone is one. The chain uses TRBV7-2 and TRBJ2-7; possibly TRBD2 for D (6 bases). Germline V gene lookup returns CDR1 SGHTA and CDR2 FQGNSA. The CDR3 runs to 16 residues. The V end lost 5 bases, the J end lost 6 bases, and 23 bases lay between the germline ends. CDR3 DNA: TGTGCCAGCAGCCCCAGTGGGGGGAAACCTCCTCTCGAGCAGTACTTC. It codes for CASSPSGGKPPLEQYF.

The chain employs TRBV30 and TRBJ1-2, with D uncertain. CDR1 is GTSNPN and CDR2 is SVGIG in the germline V gene (reference sequence). CDR3 length equals 12 residues. Trimming removed 0 bases from V and 4 bases from J, with 6 bases in between. The CDR3 spells CAWSVSRYGYTF. CDR3 coding DNA: TGTGCCTGGAGTGTAAGCCGCTATGGCTACACCTTC.

The chain couples TRBV5-1 to TRBJ2-1; D unclear. Germline values: CDR1 SGHRS, CDR2 YFSETQ. V was pared by 1 base and J by 2 bases, with 13 bases between. The CDR3 covers 16 residues. CDR3 coding DNA: TGCGCCAGCAGCTTGCTTCCACACAACCCCTACAATGAGCAGTTCTTC. Amino acid sequence: CASSLLPHNPYNEQFF.

A remark on this clone: A junction boundary mismatches the germline segment, possibly from a read error. The chain carries TRBV5-1 and TRBJ1-4; no clear D. This CDR3 contains 14 residues. Germline V CDR1 and CDR2: SGHRS, YFSETQ. In DNA form, the CDR3 reads TGCGCCAGCAGCTTGGACGCAACTGATGAAAAACTGTTTTTT. Protein sequence: CASSLDATDEKLFF.

The chain couples TRBV5-1 to TRBJ1-5; TRBD1 matches at 12 bases. The CDR3 contains 15 residues. V dropped 4 bases and J dropped 6; count of bases not matched to a gene: 5. Germline CDR1 reads SGHRS; CDR2 reads YFSETQ. CDR3 sequence: CASSPGQGAIQPQHF. The CDR3 DNA reads as TGCGCCAGCAGCCCGGGACAGGGGGCGATTCAGCCCCAGCATTTT. Supplemented by reference TRBV5-1 and TRBJ1-5, the full variable domain reads KAGVTQTPRYLIKTRGQQVTLSCSPISGHRSVSWYQQTPGQGLQFLFEYFSETQRNKGNFPGRFSGRQFSNSRSEMNVSTLELGDSALYLCASSPGQGAIQPQHFGDGTRLSIL.

The chain uses TRBV14 and TRBJ2-7, with D possibly TRBD1 on 5 matching bases. Trimming pared 0 bases from V and 0 bases from J, leaving 12 bases between. Germline lookup yields CDR1 SGHDN and CDR2 FVKESK. The CDR3 loop spans 16 amino acids. The CDR3 bases are TGTGCCAGCAGCCAAGATGGACACTACATCTCCTACGAGCAGTACTTC. This translates into CASSQDGHYISYEQYF. Complete variable domain (other parts from reference TRBV14 and TRBJ2-7): EAGVTQFPSHSVIEKGQTVTLRCDPISGHDNLYWYRRVMGKEIKFLLHFVKESKQDESGMPNNRFLAERTGGTYSTLKVQPAELEDSGVYFCASSQDGHYISYEQYFGPGTRLTVT.

The chain uses TRBV19 and TRBJ2-2; 9 nucleotides match TRBD1. The J segment lost 6 bases and the V segment lost 11 bases, leaving 7 bases of the junction unmatched. CDR1 LNHDA and CDR2 SQIVND come from the germline V gene (reference sequence). This CDR3 contains 13 residues. This chain's CDR3 is CASTQGAPGELFF. The CDR3 nucleotides are TGTGCCTCCACACAGGGGGCCCCCGGGGAGCTGTTTTTT.

CDR3 residues: CASIPRVGNYGYTF. As DNA, the CDR3 is TGTGCCAGCATCCCCCGGGTGGGAAACTATGGCTACACCTTC. The chain recombines TRBV6-5 with TRBJ1-2; D is ambiguous. Trimming left V 7 bases short and J 2 bases short, with 14 bases between. CDR3 length: 14 amino acids. Germline V gene lookup returns CDR1 MNHEY and CDR2 SVGAGI.

The chain carries TRBV10-3 and TRBJ2-7, with 10 bases identical to TRBD1. This CDR3 region has 14 residues. V shed 7 bases, J shed 6 bases, and the junction held 9 bases outside the gene matches. Germline CDR1 and CDR2: ENHRY and SYGVKD. The CDR3 sequence is CAITPGQGSSEQYF. The CDR3 bases are TGTGCCATCACTCCGGGACAGGGGTCTAGCGAGCAGTACTTC.

This sequence joins TRBV3-1 (or the pseudogene TRBV3-2) and TRBJ1-5, with a weak D call TRBD1 (5 bases). Looked up from germline, CDR1 is LGHDT and CDR2 is YNNKEL (reference sequence). The germline V and J ends were trimmed by 1 base and 7 bases, with 14 bases remaining between them. There are 15 residues in the CDR3. CDR3 sequence reads: CASSQGGREGQPQHF. CDR3 bases: TGTGCCAGCAGCCAAGGGGGCAGGGAGGGACAGCCCCAGCATTTT.

This sequence joins TRBV4-3 and TRBJ1-5; 10 nucleotides match TRBD1. V shed 1 base, J shed 8 bases, and the junction held 5 bases outside the gene matches. This CDR3 spans 15 amino acids. Germline CDR1 is LGHNA and CDR2 is YSLEER. CDR3 loop: CASSQGTGGSEPQHF. The CDR3 coding sequence is TGCGCCAGCAGCCAAGGGACAGGGGGTTCAGAGCCCCAGCATTTT.

The chain has TRBV19 and TRBJ2-2; D gene uncertain. Germline V CDR1 and CDR2: LNHDA, SQIVND (reference sequence). Trimming left V 3 bases short and J 5 bases short, with 7 bases between. The length of the CDR3 is 13 residues. CDR3 nucleotides: TGTGCCAGTAGTATTTTCGGAACCGGGGAGCTGTTTTTT. This encodes CASSIFGTGELFF.

The chain employs TRBV29-1 and TRBJ1-1; TRBD1 agrees at 10 bases. This CDR3 is built from 12 residues. CDR1 is SQVTM, CDR2 ANQGSEA, per germline. The CDR3 DNA sequence: TGCAGTGGGGACAGGGGACGCTCTGAAGCTTTCTTT. Translating it yields CSGDRGRSEAFF.

The genes are TRBV4-3 and TRBJ2-3, with D perhaps matching TRBD2 (7 bases). Germline V gene data show CDR1 as LGHNA and CDR2 as YSLEER. The CDR3 runs to 14 residues. Between the trimmed V and J ends, which lost 3 bases and 4 bases, there was a span of 11 bases. The CDR3: CASSHGGHSDTQYF. CDR3 nucleotides: TGCGCCAGCAGCCACGGGGGGCATTCAGATACGCAGTATTTT.